These T cell receptor beta chains were read from a single sample in a study of vaccination effects on CD4 cells after COVID-19. Clones were read by immunoSEQ multiplex PCR, and TCRdb kept only the in-frame ones, dropping some. The data contain tens of thousands of clones, just under 75% of them singletons. For these receptors, no antigen is known. The specimen was CD4+ T cells from PBMCs cultured with a peptide pool, collected before COVID-19 vaccination. All receptors derive from a human donor who had a prior SARS-CoV-2 infection. Each CDR3 is given with its conserved first and last residue. A D gene is named only where the DNA matches it firmly. Rows give clone size only sometimes, using once, few, many, or a class for an expanded clone.

J gene,V gene,clone size,D gene,CDR3 DNA,CDR3 protein
TRBJ1-5,TRBV7-2,NA,TRBD1,TGTGCCAGCAGCTTAACCGGGACAGGGCTTCAGCCCCAGCATTTT,CASSLTGTGLQPQHF
TRBJ1-3,TRBV10-2,NA,NA,TGCGCCAGCAGGCGGACGGACTCTGGAAACACCATATATTTT,CASRRTDSGNTIYF
TRBJ2-3,TRBV5-1,once,TRBD2,TGCGCCAGCAGCTTGGCCAGGGCTAGCGGGGGGGCCACAGATACGCAGTATTTT,CASSLARASGGATDTQYF
TRBJ2-2,TRBV11-3,NA,NA,TGTGCCAGCAGCTTAGGATTCGACAGGAACACCGGGGAGCTGTTTTTT,CASSLGFDRNTGELFF
TRBJ2-7,TRBV30,NA,TRBD2,TGTGCCTGGAGGAGTGGGTGGGGGGGGACCTCCTACGAGCAGTACTTC,CAWRSGWGGTSYEQYF
TRBJ2-1,TRBV9,NA,NA,TGTGCCAGCAGCGTAGGTTCTTACAATGAGCAGTTCTTC,CASSVGSYNEQFF
TRBJ1-2,TRBV27,NA,TRBD1,TGTGCCAGCCTTCCCAGGGGGAGAGCTAACTATGGCTACACCTTC,CASLPRGRANYGYTF
TRBJ2-7,TRBV5-1,NA,TRBD2,TGCGCCAGCAGCTCGGCTAGCGGGAGTTACGAGCAGTACTTC,CASSSASGSYEQYF
TRBJ1-2,TRBV2,NA,TRBD1,TGTGCCAGCAGCCCCCGACAGGGGACCTATGGCTACACCTTC,CASSPRQGTYGYTF
TRBJ2-1,TRBV4-1,few,NA,TGCGCCAGCAGCCAAGTCTCAGTTGGGGGCTACAATGAGCAGTTCTTC,CASSQVSVGGYNEQFF
TRBJ2-4,TRBV11-2,NA,TRBD1,TGTGCCAGCAGCTTAGTACAGGGGGCCTTTGACATTCAGTACTTC,CASSLVQGAFDIQYF
TRBJ1-2,TRBV7-2,NA,NA,TGTGCCAGCAGCTTAGGTGCGGCTTATTATGGCTACACCTTC,CASSLGAAYYGYTF
TRBJ2-7,TRBV24-1,NA,NA,TGTGCCACCAGTGATACCTACGAGCAGTACTTC,CATSDTYEQYF
TRBJ2-1,TRBV27,NA,NA,TGTGCCAGCAATTCAGGGGGGTTGCCCTACAATGAGCAGTTCTTC,CASNSGGLPYNEQFF
TRBJ2-2,TRBV11-2,NA,NA,TGTGCCAGCAGCCCCAATCTGAGCACCGGGGAGCTGTTTTTT,CASSPNLSTGELFF
TRBJ1-2,TRBV9,NA,TRBD1,TGTGCCAGCAGCCCGGGGGTGGGACAGGCGGGTGGCTACACCTTC,CASSPGVGQAGGYTF
TRBJ2-7,TRBV5-1,few,TRBD2,TGCGCCAGCAGCTCAAGGACTAGCGGGCTAAACTACGAGCAGTACTTC,CASSSRTSGLNYEQYF
TRBJ2-5,TRBV5-6,NA,TRBD2,TGTGCCAGCAGCCTGAGACTAGCGGGAGGGGAGACCCAGTACTTC,CASSLRLAGGETQYF
TRBJ1-1,TRBV5-1,NA,TRBD1,TGCGCCAGCAACCAACAGGGGGCGGGCACTGAAGCTTTCTTT,CASNQQGAGTEAFF
TRBJ2-2,TRBV24-1,many,TRBD2,TGTGCCACCAGTGATCCGGGACTAGCGCCGACCGGGGAGCTGTTTTTT,CATSDPGLAPTGELFF
TRBJ1-1,TRBV5-1,NA,NA,TGCGCCAGCAGTCCGGACGGGGATCGATACACTGAAGCTTTCTTT,CASSPDGDRYTEAFF
TRBJ1-5,TRBV2,NA,NA,TGTGCCAGCACCCTATCTTTGGGGGGAAGCAATCAGCCCCAGCATTTT,CASTLSLGGSNQPQHF
TRBJ1-1,TRBV29-1,NA,NA,TGCAGCGTCCTGGTTTCGGTTTGGAACACTGAAGCTTTCTTT,CSVLVSVWNTEAFF
TRBJ2-2,TRBV4-2,NA,NA,TGTGCCAGCCGTCGAGACACGCTAGGGAGCGGGGAGCTGTTTTTT,CASRRDTLGSGELFF
TRBJ2-3,TRBV11-3,NA,NA,TGTGCCAGCAGCCGGAACGAGGATACGCAGTATTTT,CASSRNEDTQYF
TRBJ1-1,TRBV12-5,NA,NA,TGTGCTAGTGGTCTCCAGGGGTTGAACACTGAAGCTTTCTTT,CASGLQGLNTEAFF
TRBJ2-3,TRBV2,NA,NA,TGTGCCAGCAGCGCCCCGGGCGTGGGCACAGATACGCAGTATTTT,CASSAPGVGTDTQYF
TRBJ1-5,TRBV3-1/TRBV3-2,NA,TRBD1,TGTGCCAGCAGCCAAGAAGCCGGGACAGGCCCGCAGCCCCAGCATTTT,CASSQEAGTGPQPQHF
TRBJ2-5,TRBV12-5,NA,TRBD2,TGTGCTAGTGGTACTAGCGGCAAAGAGACCCAGTACTTC,CASGTSGKETQYF
TRBJ1-4,TRBV5-6,NA,TRBD1,TGTGCCAGCAGCTATACAGGGGGCTCTAATGAAAAACTGTTTTTT,CASSYTGGSNEKLFF
TRBJ1-2,TRBV5-1,few,NA,TGCGCCAGCAGCCGCAGGATCGGCTATGGCTACACCTTC,CASSRRIGYGYTF
TRBJ2-7,TRBV27,NA,TRBD1,TGTGCCAGCAGTTTAGTATGGGACAGTTACGAGCAGTACTTC,CASSLVWDSYEQYF
TRBJ1-4,TRBV28,NA,NA,TGTGCCAGCAGTTTCGAGGGGACGAACCGTAATGAAAAACTGTTTTTT,CASSFEGTNRNEKLFF
TRBJ1-2,TRBV9,few,NA,TGTGCCAGCAGCTTCCAGGCATTAGGTGGCTATGGCTACACCTTC,CASSFQALGGYGYTF
TRBJ2-7,TRBV3-1/TRBV3-2,once,TRBD1,TGTGCCAGCCACGCCGGGACAGCACCCTCCTACGAGCAGTACTTC,CASHAGTAPSYEQYF
TRBJ2-3,TRBV7-7,few,TRBD2,TGTGCTAGCAGCTTAGTCGAGCGGGGCAACTTCACAGATACGCAGTATTTT,CASSLVERGNFTDTQYF
TRBJ1-1,TRBV21-1,NA,NA,TGTGCCAGCAGCAAAGAGGGGGGGCCGGGAAAGAACACTGAAGCTTTCTTT,CASSKEGGPGKNTEAFF
TRBJ2-7,TRBV5-6,NA,NA,TGTGCCAGCAGCTCCTTCGGCGGAACCTACGAGCAGTACTTC,CASSSFGGTYEQYF
TRBJ1-4,TRBV7-2,NA,NA,TGTGCCAGCAGCCCCCAGAATGAAAAACTGTTTTTT,CASSPQNEKLFF
TRBJ2-7,TRBV10-3,few,NA,TGTGCCATACGGACGCCGTCCTACGAGCAGTACTTC,CAIRTPSYEQYF
TRBJ2-1,TRBV19,NA,NA,TGTGCCAGTAGTATTTTTGGGGGTAATGAGCAGTTCTTC,CASSIFGGNEQFF
TRBJ2-6,TRBV7-9,NA,NA,TGTGCCAGTTCGGGGTCTGGGGCCAACGTCCTGACTTTC,CASSGSGANVLTF
TRBJ2-1,TRBV11-2,NA,TRBD2,TGTGCCAGCAGCCTCGGACTAGCAGATGAGCAGTTCTTC,CASSLGLADEQFF
TRBJ1-4,TRBV4-3,NA,TRBD1,TGCGCCAGCAGCCAAGACGGCAGGGGGCGCGAAAAACTGTTTTTT,CASSQDGRGREKLFF
TRBJ1-4,TRBV25-1,NA,NA,TGTGCCAGCAGTGAATCCCCCGGGTTCGGTGAAAAACTGTTTTTT,CASSESPGFGEKLFF
TRBJ1-2,TRBV20-1,NA,NA,TGCAGTGCTAGTTCTGGGGGCTATGGCTACACCTTC,CSASSGGYGYTF
TRBJ1-1,TRBV29-1,NA,NA,TGCAGCGTTTCCCAAGGGATTGCGTTCAACACTGAAGCTTTCTTT,CSVSQGIAFNTEAFF
TRBJ1-2,TRBV21-1,NA,NA,TGTGCCAGCAGCAAAGGGAGGGGAGGCGGCTACACCTTC,CASSKGRGGGYTF
TRBJ1-3,TRBV5-4,medium-sized,NA,TGTGCCAGCAGCCGGGAGTCCCGCTCTGGAAACACCATATATTTT,CASSRESRSGNTIYF
TRBJ1-1,TRBV5-1,NA,NA,TGCGCCAGCAAACCCGCCTCCATGAACACTGAAGCTTTCTTT,CASKPASMNTEAFF
TRBJ2-1,TRBV28,NA,NA,TGTGCCAGCAGTTCCCTCAAGGGGGAGGCCTACAATGAGCAGTTCTTC,CASSSLKGEAYNEQFF
TRBJ1-2,TRBV7-3,once,NA,TGTGCCAGCAGCTTAGGCCAGGGCCTGGAGGGCTACACCTTC,CASSLGQGLEGYTF
TRBJ1-2,TRBV6-2/TRBV6-3,NA,TRBD1,TGTGCCAGCAGTTGGGACAGGACCATCACTGGCTACACCTTC,CASSWDRTITGYTF
TRBJ1-5,TRBV10-3,NA,TRBD1,TGTGCCATCAGCGAATACGGTTCGACAGGGGGCAGTCAGCCCCAGCATTTT,CAISEYGSTGGSQPQHF
TRBJ1-1,TRBV6-1,NA,NA,TGTGCCAGCAGTGAATTCGGGGGGAGGTCTGAAGCTTTCTTT,CASSEFGGRSEAFF